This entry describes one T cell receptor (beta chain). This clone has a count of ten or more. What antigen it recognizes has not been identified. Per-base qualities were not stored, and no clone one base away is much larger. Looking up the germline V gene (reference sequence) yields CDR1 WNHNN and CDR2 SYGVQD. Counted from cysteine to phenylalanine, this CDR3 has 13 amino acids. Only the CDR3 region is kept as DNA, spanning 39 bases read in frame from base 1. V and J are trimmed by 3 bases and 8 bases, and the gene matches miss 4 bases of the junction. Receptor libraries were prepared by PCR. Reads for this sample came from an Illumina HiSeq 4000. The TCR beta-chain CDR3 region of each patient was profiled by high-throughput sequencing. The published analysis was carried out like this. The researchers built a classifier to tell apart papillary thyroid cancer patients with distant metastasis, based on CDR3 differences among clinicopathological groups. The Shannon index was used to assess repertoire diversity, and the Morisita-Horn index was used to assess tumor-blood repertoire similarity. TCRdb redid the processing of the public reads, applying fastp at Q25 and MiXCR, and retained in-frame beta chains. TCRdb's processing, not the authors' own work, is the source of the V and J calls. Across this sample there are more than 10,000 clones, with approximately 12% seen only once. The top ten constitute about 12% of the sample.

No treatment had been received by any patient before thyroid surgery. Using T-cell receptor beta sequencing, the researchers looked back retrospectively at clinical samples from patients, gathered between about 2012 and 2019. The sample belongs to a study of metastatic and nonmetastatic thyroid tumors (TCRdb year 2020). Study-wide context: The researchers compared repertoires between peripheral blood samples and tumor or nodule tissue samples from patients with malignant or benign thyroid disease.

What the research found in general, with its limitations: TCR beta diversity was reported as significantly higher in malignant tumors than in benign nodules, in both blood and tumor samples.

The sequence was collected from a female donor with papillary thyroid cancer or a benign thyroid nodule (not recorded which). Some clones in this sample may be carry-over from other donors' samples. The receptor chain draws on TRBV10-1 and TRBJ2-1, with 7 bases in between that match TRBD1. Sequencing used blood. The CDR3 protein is CASSDGTADEQFF. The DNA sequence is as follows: TGCGCCAGCAGTGATGGGACAGCCGATGAGCAGTTCTTC.